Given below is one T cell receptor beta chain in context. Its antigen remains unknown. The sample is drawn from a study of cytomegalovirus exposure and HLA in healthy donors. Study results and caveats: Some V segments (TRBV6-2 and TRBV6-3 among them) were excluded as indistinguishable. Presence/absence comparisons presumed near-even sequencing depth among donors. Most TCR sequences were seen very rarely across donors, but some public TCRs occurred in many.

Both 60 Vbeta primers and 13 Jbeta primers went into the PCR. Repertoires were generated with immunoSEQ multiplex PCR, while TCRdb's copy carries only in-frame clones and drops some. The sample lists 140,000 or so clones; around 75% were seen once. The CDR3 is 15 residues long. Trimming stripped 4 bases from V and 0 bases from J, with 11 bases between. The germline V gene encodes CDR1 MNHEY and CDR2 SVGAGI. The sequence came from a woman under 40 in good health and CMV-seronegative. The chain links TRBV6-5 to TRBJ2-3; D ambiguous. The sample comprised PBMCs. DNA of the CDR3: TGTGCCAGCAGTTCCCGTACTACTAGCACAGATACGCAGTATTTT. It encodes CASSSRTTSTDTQYF.